The 12 T cell receptor beta chains reported below all come from one sample, sequenced in a study of PD-1 blockade in classical Hodgkin lymphoma. Every patient experienced relapse after autologous stem cell transplantation, and brentuximab vedotin exposure varied. Sequenced by immunoSEQ multiplex PCR; TCRdb stores in-frame clones only, minus some. Of 80,000 to 100,000 clones listed, more than 90% are singletons. The sample consisted of peripheral blood mononuclear cells (PBMCs), taken at baseline. These receptors originate from a human donor with classical Hodgkin lymphoma.

This clone was found once. This chain joins TRBV27 and TRBJ2-7; 9 bases are a match to TRBD1. The germline CDR1 and CDR2 sequences are MNHEY and SMNVEV (reference sequence). This CDR3 region has 14 residues. Trimming cost V 4 bases and J 2 bases; bases outside gene matches: 3. CDR3 sequence reads: CASSYRDRAYEQYF. The CDR3 bases are TGTGCCAGCAGTTACCGGGACAGGGCCTACGAGCAGTACTTC.

J is TRBJ2-1 and V is TRBV2; D is uncertain. This CDR3 is 13 amino acids long. Germline CDR1 is SNHLY and CDR2 is FYNNEI. V lost 4 bases to trimming and J lost 4 bases, with 8 bases between them. CDR3 in DNA: TGTGCCAGCAGTGTGGCCAGATACAATGAGCAGTTCTTC. Protein product: CASSVARYNEQFF.

This clone was detected a few times. The chain combines TRBV10-3 with TRBJ1-4; 7 bases are a match to TRBD1. With 3 bases clipped from V and 0 bases from J, the junction kept 10 bases outside the gene matches. Germline V lookup: CDR1 ENHRY, CDR2 SYGVKD. CDR3 size: 18 residues. The CDR3 protein is CAISDPTGISSTNEKLFF. The CDR3 nucleotides are TGTGCCATCAGTGACCCGACAGGGATTTCTTCAACTAATGAAAAACTGTTTTTT.

The V and J genes are TRBV21-1 and TRBJ2-5; TRBD1, the table's D call, lacks a check against the DNA. TRBV21-1 is termed a pseudogene. This CDR3 region has 17 residues. This CDR3 is CASSKPLGQGVGETQYF. CDR3 sequence (DNA): TGTGCCAGCAGCAAACCACTTGGACAGGGGGTAGGAGAGACCCAGTACTTC.

The chain joins TRBV21-1 to TRBJ2-7; TRBD1 is taken as the D call from the table, unchecked against the DNA. TRBV21-1 is termed a pseudogene. The CDR3 totals 15 residues. The CDR3 is CASSKSGGRSYEQYF. CDR3 nucleotides: TGTGCCAGCAGCAAGTCAGGGGGTCGCTCCTACGAGCAGTACTTC.

The chain has TRBV4-1 and TRBJ2-5; TRBD1 might be the D (5 bases). The CDR3 length is 16 residues. The germline V gene has CDR1 MGHRA and CDR2 YSYEKL. Between the trimmed V and J ends, which lost 1 base and 2 bases, there was a span of 14 bases. The chain's CDR3 is CASSQGQGRIQETQYF. DNA for the CDR3: TGCGCCAGCAGCCAAGGGCAGGGAAGAATTCAAGAGACCCAGTACTTC.

V gene TRBV10-3 combines with J gene TRBJ2-6; 10 nucleotides line up with TRBD1. J lost 4 bases, V lost 6 bases, and 9 bases had no gene match. Germline V gene lookup returns CDR1 ENHRY and CDR2 SYGVKD. CDR3 length: 17 residues. CDR3 in amino acids: CAISGTGEIRGANVLTF. The CDR3 DNA is TGTGCCATCAGCGGGACAGGGGAAATTCGAGGGGCCAACGTCCTGACTTTC.

This sequence joins TRBV27 and TRBJ2-7, with 11 bases that match TRBD2. J was trimmed by 0 bases and V by 2 bases; bases with no gene match: 12. Germline CDR1 and CDR2: MNHEY and SMNVEV (reference sequence). The CDR3 has 19 residues. The CDR3 loop reads CASSLGAGSGRVTSYEQYF. The CDR3 DNA follows: TGTGCCAGCAGTTTAGGGGCGGGTAGCGGGAGGGTAACCTCCTACGAGCAGTACTTC.

The chain uses TRBV5-5 and TRBJ2-5; TRBD2 matches 9 bases. The V gene end was trimmed by 2 bases and the J gene end by 5 bases; junction bases not matched to a gene: 10. Germline V CDR1 and CDR2: SGHKS, YYEKEE (reference sequence). The CDR3 runs 16 residues. Here the CDR3 DNA reads TGTGCCAGCAGCTTTTGGGGATTAGCGGGAGTGGAGACCCAGTACTTC. Amino acid sequence: CASSFWGLAGVETQYF.

The V and J genes are TRBV6-1 and TRBJ2-3, with 8 bases matching TRBD1. V was clipped by 3 bases and J by 2 bases; unmatched bases: 7. The length of the CDR3 is 16 residues. Germline lookup yields CDR1 MNHNS and CDR2 SASEGT. In DNA form, the CDR3 reads TGTGCCAGCAGTGACGTCAGGGGGCGATCCACAGATACGCAGTATTTT. It yields the protein CASSDVRGRSTDTQYF.

The chain employs TRBV6-5 and TRBJ2-1; no clear D. Germline CDR1 is MNHEY and CDR2 is SVGAGI. The CDR3 loop spans 12 amino acids. Trimming took 0 bases from V and 7 from J, leaving 4 bases between them. The CDR3 region is CASSYSPNEQFF. The CDR3 nucleotides are TGTGCCAGCAGTTACTCGCCGAATGAGCAGTTCTTC.

V and J are TRBV4-2 and TRBJ1-5; 8 bases are a match to TRBD1. CDR3 length equals 16 residues. V lost 2 bases, J lost 2 bases, and 5 bases stayed unmatched. The germline CDR1 and CDR2 sequences are LGHNA and YNFKEQ. The CDR3 coding sequence is TGTGCCAGCAGCCAACGACCGGACAGGGGCAATCAGCCCCAGCATTTT. Translated, it gives CASSQRPDRGNQPQHF.